The entry below gives a single T cell receptor beta chain sequence along with its context. The antigen is undetermined. The data originate from a study of tumor-infiltrating lymphocytes in glioblastoma multiforme. Study conclusions and caveats: Functional subtype sorting of these T cells was not performed. The TCR and somatic mutation analysis included just one glioblastoma patient.

TCRB libraries came from RNA via three nested multiplex PCR rounds. A C-beta primer primed TCRB cDNA from approximately 0.5 ug RNA. From the multiplex PCR reads, TCRdb called clonotypes with MiXCR, one entry per CDR3 protein. The repertoire holds about 8,400 distinct CDR3 sequences, with 74% as singletons. CDR3 length: 15 amino acids. V dropped 2 bases and J dropped 4; count of bases not matched to a gene: 2. From germline, CDR1 is SGHAT and CDR2 FQDESV (reference sequence). The source material was brain tumor tissue. This chain joins TRBV11-1 and TRBJ2-1; TRBD2 aligns across 10 bases. The receptor was derived from a male donor with glioblastoma. The CDR3 sequence is CASSLLAGVYNEQFF. As DNA, the CDR3 is TGTGCCAGCAGCTTACTAGCGGGAGTTTACAATGAGCAGTTCTTC.